A single sample gave rise to the 27 T cell receptor beta chains below, sequenced in a study of tumor and adjacent non-tumor tissue in lung cancer. The library came from three nested PCR rounds adapted from ARM-PCR protocols. TCRdb re-analysed the multiplex PCR reads in MiXCR, keeping a single row per CDR3 protein. The data contain 200,000 to 250,000 distinct CDR3 sequences, 71% of them singletons. No cell sorting was done before RNA was extracted from the tissue. The sequencing sample was made of lung tumor tissue. The receptors derive from a man aged 60 to 75 with non-small cell lung cancer.

As to this clonotype: A much bigger clone sits one base away, suggesting this may be a read error. J is TRBJ1-1 and V is TRBV11-3, with D unresolved. CDR3 size: 15 residues. Germline V lookup: CDR1 SGHNT, CDR2 YENEEA. CDR3 DNA sequence: TGTACCAGCAGCTTACTCGGTTCGCTAAACACTGAAGCTTTCTTT. This sequence encodes CTSSLLGSLNTEAFF. The full variable domain, completed using reference TRBV11-3 and TRBJ1-1, is EAGVVQSPRYKIIEKKQPVAFWCNPISGHNTLYWYLQNLGQGPELLIRYENEEAVDDSQLPKDRFSAERLKGVDSTLKIQPAELGDSAVYLCTSSLLGSLNTEAFFGQGTRLTVV.

Concerning this clonotype: One end of the junction does not line up with germline, which may come from a read error. The chain combines TRBV6-6 with TRBJ2-7; TRBD1 matches 9 bases. This CDR3 region has 13 residues. Germline CDR1 and CDR2: MNHNY and SVGAGI (reference sequence). CDR3 amino acids: CVSRGQGLGEQYF. The CDR3 region has the DNA TGTGTCAGCAGGGGACAGGGTCTGGGCGAGCAGTATTTC.

Comment on this clonotype: This likely comes from a read error, as the CDR3 has no conserved phenylalanine or tryptophan at its end. This chain connects TRBV20-1 to TRBJ2-7, with D perhaps TRBD1 (7 bases). Germline V gives CDR1 DFQATT, CDR2 SNEGSKA (reference sequence). CDR3 size: 12 residues. Trimming removed 5 bases at V and 3 bases at J, with 11 bases between. CDR3 nucleotide sequence: TGCAGTGCTCACCAGGGGGGCTACGAGCAGTACTAC. The encoded protein is CSAHQGGYEQYY.

To note about this clonotype: A read error may explain this, as a much larger clone is one base away. The chain combines TRBV6-5 with TRBJ2-4; 9 bases are a match to TRBD1. Germline V lookup: CDR1 MNHEY, CDR2 SVGAGI. CDR3 length equals 14 residues. In DNA, the CDR3 is TGTGCCAGCAGTAGGGACAGGGAATGGAACATTCACTACTTC. This codes for CASSRDREWNIHYF.

The genes are TRBV29-1 and TRBJ1-5; no definite D call. Germline V lookup: CDR1 SQVTM, CDR2 ANQGSEA. V gave up 7 bases and J gave up 4 bases, with 8 bases separating them. The CDR3 spans 11 residues. The CDR3, as DNA: TGCAGCGCCCAGGAAAATCAGCCCCAGCATTTT. Translated, it gives CSAQENQPQHF.

The chain links TRBV30 to TRBJ2-7; no firm D call. Germline V gives CDR1 GTSNPN, CDR2 SVGIG (reference sequence). The CDR3 extends over 14 amino acids. The germline V and J ends were trimmed by 3 bases and 2 bases, with 14 bases remaining between them. CDR3 in amino acids: CAWSAGVVAYEQYF. Written as DNA, the CDR3 is TGTGCCTGGAGCGCTGGGGTCGTCGCCTACGAGCAGTACTTC.

This clonotype showed up many times. The chain recombines TRBV6-1 with TRBJ1-2, with 7 bases fitting TRBD1. Trimming cost V 6 bases and J 2 bases; bases outside gene matches: 6. The CDR3 has 14 amino acids. Per the germline V gene, CDR1 is MNHNS and CDR2 is SASEGT. The CDR3: CASSSVQGNYGYTF. The CDR3 DNA sequence: TGTGCCAGCAGCTCCGTACAGGGGAACTATGGCTACACCTTC.

As regards this clonotype: At one of its ends the junction is not consistent with the germline gene, which may arise from a read error. The rearrangement links TRBV20-1 to TRBJ2-1; 7 positions match TRBD2. The CDR3 has 15 residues. The V gene's germline CDR1 is DFQATT and CDR2 SNEGSKA (reference sequence). CDR3 amino acids: CRARSIAGSYNEQFF. The CDR3 DNA is TGCAGAGCTAGATCCATAGCGGGCTCCTACAATGAGCAGTTCTTC.

The chain recombines TRBV20-1 with TRBJ2-7; the D gene is possibly TRBD2 (5 bases). Germline V gene sequence: CDR1 DFQATT, CDR2 SNEGSKA (reference sequence). This CDR3 is 11 amino acids long. The CDR3 reads CSAAWRDEQYF. The DNA for the CDR3 is TGCAGCGCCGCGTGGCGGGACGAGCAGTACTTC.

A note on this clonotype: This may come from a read error, since a much larger clone is one base off. In this CDR3 the conserved last residue, phenylalanine or tryptophan, is missing, so a read error is likely. This rearrangement joins TRBV29-1 to TRBJ2-7, with 8 bases aligning to TRBD2. This CDR3 spans 14 amino acids. V shed 5 bases, J shed 5 bases, and the junction held 11 bases outside the gene matches. Germline CDR1 SQVTM, CDR2 ANQGSEA. CDR3 sequence (DNA): TGCAGCGTTCCGGGACTAGTGGACGAAGACGAGCAGTACCTC. This gives the protein CSVPGLVDEDEQYL.

As concerns this clonotype: A read error may produce the germline difference seen at one junction end. This chain links TRBV6-5 with TRBJ2-3, with 7 bases identical to TRBD1. The CDR3 runs to 15 residues. In germline, CDR1 is MNHEY, CDR2 SVGAGI. The CDR3 DNA follows: TGTGCCAGCAGTCTGACAGGGATAGGGACAGATAGGCAGTATTTT. Translation gives CASSLTGIGTDRQYF.

This clonotype was seen only a few times. This clone may be a read error of a much larger clone one base away. The chain carries TRBV4-3 and TRBJ2-3, with D possibly being TRBD2 (6 bases). The CDR3 is 13 residues long. In germline, CDR1 is LGHNA, CDR2 YSLEER. The chain's CDR3 is CTRSWTTTDTQYF. CDR3 sequence (DNA): TGCACCAGATCCTGGACTACGACAGATACGCAGTATTTT.

A note on this clonotype: A clone one base away is much larger, so this may be a read error. The V and J genes are TRBV6-5 and TRBJ1-6; TRBD1 agrees at 9 bases. Per the germline V gene, CDR1 is MNHEY and CDR2 is SVGAGI. The CDR3 covers 16 residues. V dropped 6 bases and J dropped 11; count of bases not matched to a gene: 14. CDR3 nucleotide sequence: TGTGCCAGCAGATACAGGGGGCCTGGTCCCAATACACCCCTCCACTTT. It specifies CASRYRGPGPNTPLHF.

About this clonotype: Germline and junction disagree at one end, which may indicate a read error. The V gene is TRBV20-1, the J gene TRBJ2-7; D remains ambiguous. Germline CDR1 and CDR2: DFQATT and SNEGSKA (reference sequence). There are 15 residues in the CDR3. In DNA, the CDR3 is TGCAGTGCTAGAGATCAAGGGCAGCCGTCATCCGAGCAGTGCTTC. This encodes CSARDQGQPSSEQCF.

On this clonotype: A read error may account for a junction end that differs from germline. The chain recombines TRBV12-3 or TRBV12-4 with TRBJ1-2; D possibly corresponds to TRBD1 (5 bases). This CDR3 is built from 13 residues. The CDR3 here is CASTLGGARGHTF. Written as DNA, the CDR3 is TGTGCCAGCACCTTAGGAGGGGCGCGTGGCCACACCTTC.

The rearrangement links TRBV20-1 to TRBJ2-7; no firm D call. CDR1 DFQATT and CDR2 SNEGSKA come from the germline V gene (reference sequence). This CDR3 spans 15 amino acids. The V and J ends lost 7 bases and 6 bases respectively, with 25 bases between them. The CDR3 sequence is CSDYFLVGLSCEQYF. The DNA of the CDR3 is TGCAGTGATTATTTCTTGGTAGGGTTGTCGTGCGAGCAGTACTTC.

J is TRBJ1-1 and V is TRBV20-1; D unresolved. Germline V gives CDR1 DFQATT, CDR2 SNEGSKA (reference sequence). V lost 3 bases to trimming and J lost 0 bases, with 11 bases between them. CDR3 length: 14 amino acids. The CDR3 is CSARIHSMNTEAFF. In DNA, the CDR3 is TGCAGTGCTAGGATACACAGTATGAACACTGAAGCTTTCTTT.

The genes are TRBV4-2 and TRBJ1-6, with D unresolved. V gave up 0 bases and J gave up 14 bases, with 20 bases separating them. Germline V gene sequence: CDR1 LGHNA, CDR2 YNFKEQ. CDR3 length: 16 amino acids. DNA for the CDR3: TGTGCCAGCAGCCAAGAAACAACACGGGCGATTGTGTCCCTCCACTTT. This codes for CASSQETTRAIVSLHF.

About this clonotype: Sequence at one end of the junction differs from germline and may be a read error. The chain links TRBV11-3 to TRBJ2-1, with 7 bases matching TRBD2. In germline, CDR1 is SGHNT, CDR2 YENEEA. The CDR3 totals 17 residues. The DNA for the CDR3 is TGTGTCAGCAGCTTCGTCGTGGGGGGGATTGCCTACAATGAGCTGTTCTTC. Protein: CVSSFVVGGIAYNELFF.

About this clonotype: At one of its ends the junction is not consistent with the germline gene, which may arise from a read error. The V and J genes are TRBV20-1 and TRBJ2-5, with D tentatively TRBD1 (5 bases). This CDR3 has 13 amino acids. The germline CDR1 and CDR2 sequences are DFQATT and SNEGSKA (reference sequence). The CDR3, as DNA: TGCAGTGCTAGTCGGACATGGCAAGAGACCCAGCACTTC. This gives the protein CSASRTWQETQHF.

The V call is TRBV20-1, the J call TRBJ2-7; TRBD1 agrees at 7 bases. The CDR3 is 13 residues long. Per the germline V gene, CDR1 is DFQATT and CDR2 is SNEGSKA (reference sequence). The CDR3 loop is CNAQDRERVEQYF. The CDR3 nucleotides are TGCAATGCGCAAGACAGGGAGCGCGTCGAGCAGTACTTC.

To note about this clonotype: Mismatch with germline at one junction end may stem from a read error. The rearrangement joins TRBV20-1 to TRBJ2-7, with a weak D call TRBD1 (5 bases). Germline CDR1 is DFQATT and CDR2 is SNEGSKA (reference sequence). The CDR3 is made up of 14 amino acids. CDR3: CSVEQGRASYEQYF. The CDR3 region has the DNA TGCAGTGTTGAGCAGGGAAGAGCCTCCTACGAACAGTACTTC.

V usage is TRBV20-1 and J usage is TRBJ2-7; the D is unclear. Germline V gene sequence: CDR1 DFQATT, CDR2 SNEGSKA (reference sequence). The CDR3 totals 12 residues. CDR3 DNA: TGCCGTCCTATGGCTCCCTCCTACGAGCAGTACTTC. Translating it yields CRPMAPSYEQYF.

This clonotype came up once. At one end, the junction sequence differs from germline, possibly due to a read error. The J gene is TRBJ2-7, the V gene TRBV4-1; 8 positions match TRBD2. CDR3 size: 17 residues. Germline CDR1 reads MGHRA; CDR2 reads YSYEKL. This CDR3 is CATSQPGRGVNSYEQYF. In DNA, the CDR3 is TGCGCCACCAGCCAACCGGGGCGGGGGGTAAACTCCTACGAGCAGTACTTC.

In this sample, this clonotype turned up a few times. Compared with germline, one end of the junction differs, possibly owing to a read error. The chain joins TRBV11-2 to TRBJ2-1, with TRBD2 matching 7 bases. The CDR3 covers 14 residues. Germline V gene lookup returns CDR1 SGHAT and CDR2 FQNNGV. The CDR3 region is CASRLGREVNEQFF. Written as DNA, the CDR3 is TGTGCCAGCCGCTTGGGTCGGGAGGTGAATGAACAGTTCTTC.

Remarks on this clonotype: At one end the junction does not follow the germline gene, possibly because of a read error. V and J are TRBV11-3 and TRBJ2-7; D is unresolved. The V gene's germline CDR1 is SGHNT and CDR2 YENEEA. This CDR3 comprises 15 residues. CDR3 residues: CASNLDPGRAYEQYF. For the CDR3, the DNA is TGTGCAAGCAACTTAGATCCGGGCAGAGCCTACGAGCAGTACTTC.

In the case of this clonotype: A read error is possible here, since a much larger clone lies one base away. The genes are TRBV20-1 and TRBJ1-6; D is perhaps TRBD1 (6 bases). Germline V lookup: CDR1 DFQATT, CDR2 SNEGSKA (reference sequence). The CDR3 extends over 14 amino acids. The CDR3 DNA reads TGCAGTGCTAAGGGGGGTCCCTATAATTCACCCCTCCGCTTT. This gives the protein CSAKGGPYNSPLRF.